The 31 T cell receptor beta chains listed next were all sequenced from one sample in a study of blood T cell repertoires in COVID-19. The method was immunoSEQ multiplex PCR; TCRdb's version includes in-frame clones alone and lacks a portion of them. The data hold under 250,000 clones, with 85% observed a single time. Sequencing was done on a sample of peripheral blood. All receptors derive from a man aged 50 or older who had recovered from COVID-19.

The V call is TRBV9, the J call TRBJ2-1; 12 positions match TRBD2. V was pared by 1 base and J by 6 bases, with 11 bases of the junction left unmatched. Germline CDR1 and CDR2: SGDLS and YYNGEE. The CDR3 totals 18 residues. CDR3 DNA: TGTGCCAGCAGCGTATTCCCTAGCGGGAGGGCCCGTAGCAATGAGCAGTTCTTC. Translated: CASSVFPSGRARSNEQFF.

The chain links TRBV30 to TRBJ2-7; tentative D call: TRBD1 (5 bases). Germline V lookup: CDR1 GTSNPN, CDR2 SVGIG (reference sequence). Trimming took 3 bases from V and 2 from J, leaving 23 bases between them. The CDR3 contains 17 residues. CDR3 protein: CAWSIRVYTPIAYEQYF. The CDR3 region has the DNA TGTGCCTGGAGCATCAGGGTTTACACCCCGATAGCCTACGAGCAGTACTTC.

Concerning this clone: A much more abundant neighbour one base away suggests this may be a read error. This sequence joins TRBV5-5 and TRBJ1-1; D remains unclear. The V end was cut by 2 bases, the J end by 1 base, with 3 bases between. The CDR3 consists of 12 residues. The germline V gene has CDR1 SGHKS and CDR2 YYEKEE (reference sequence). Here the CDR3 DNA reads TGTGCCAGCAGCTTTCAGAACACTGAAGCTTTCTTT. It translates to CASSFQNTEAFF.

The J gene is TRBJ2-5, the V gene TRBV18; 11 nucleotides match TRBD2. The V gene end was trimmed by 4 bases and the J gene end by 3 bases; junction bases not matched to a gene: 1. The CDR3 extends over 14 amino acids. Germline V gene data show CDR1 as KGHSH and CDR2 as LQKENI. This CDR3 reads CASSRGLAEETQYF. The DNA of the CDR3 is TGTGCCAGCTCACGGGGACTAGCGGAAGAGACCCAGTACTTC. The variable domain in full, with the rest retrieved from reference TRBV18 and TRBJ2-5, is NAGVMQNPRHLVRRRGQEARLRCSPMKGHSHVYWYRQLPEEGLKFMVYLQKENIIDESGMPKERFSAEFPKEGPSILRIQQVVRGDSAAYFCASSRGLAEETQYFGPGTRLLVL.

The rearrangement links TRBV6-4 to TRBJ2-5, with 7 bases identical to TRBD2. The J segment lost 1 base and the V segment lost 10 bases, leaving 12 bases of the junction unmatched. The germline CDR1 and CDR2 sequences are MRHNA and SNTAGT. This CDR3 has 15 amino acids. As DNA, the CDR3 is TGTGCCATCCCCCCGGGGGGACGCTTCCAAGAGACCCAGTACTTC. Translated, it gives CAIPPGGRFQETQYF.

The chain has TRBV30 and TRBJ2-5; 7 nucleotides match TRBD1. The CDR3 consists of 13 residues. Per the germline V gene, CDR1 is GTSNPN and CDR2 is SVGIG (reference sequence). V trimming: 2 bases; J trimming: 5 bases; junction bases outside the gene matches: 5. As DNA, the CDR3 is TGTGCCTGGAGTTACAGGGGTGGGGAGACCCAGTACTTC. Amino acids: CAWSYRGGETQYF.

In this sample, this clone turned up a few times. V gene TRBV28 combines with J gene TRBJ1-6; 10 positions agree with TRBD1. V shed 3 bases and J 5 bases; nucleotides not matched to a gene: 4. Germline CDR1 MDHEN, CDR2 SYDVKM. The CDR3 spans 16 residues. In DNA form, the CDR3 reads TGTGCCAGCAGTTTGGACAGGGGGTTGAATAATTCACCCCTCCACTTT. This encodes CASSLDRGLNNSPLHF. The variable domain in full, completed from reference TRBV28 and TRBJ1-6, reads DVKVTQSSRYLVKRTGEKVFLECVQDMDHENMFWYRQDPGLGLRLIYFSYDVKMKEKGDIPEGYSVSREKKERFSLILESASTNQTSMYLCASSLDRGLNNSPLHFGNGTRLTVT.

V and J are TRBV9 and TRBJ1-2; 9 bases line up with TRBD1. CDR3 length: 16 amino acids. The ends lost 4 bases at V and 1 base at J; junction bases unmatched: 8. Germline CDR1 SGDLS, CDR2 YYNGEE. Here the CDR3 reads CASSPRDRALNYGYTF. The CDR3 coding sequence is TGTGCCAGCAGCCCCCGGGACAGGGCCCTTAACTATGGCTACACCTTC.

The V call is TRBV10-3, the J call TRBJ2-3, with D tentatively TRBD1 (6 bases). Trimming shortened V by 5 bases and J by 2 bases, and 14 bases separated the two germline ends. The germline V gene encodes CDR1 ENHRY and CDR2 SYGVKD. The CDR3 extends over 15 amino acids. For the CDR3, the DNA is TGTGCCATCAGTCAACCGGGACAAGTCACAGATACGCAGTATTTT. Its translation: CAISQPGQVTDTQYF.

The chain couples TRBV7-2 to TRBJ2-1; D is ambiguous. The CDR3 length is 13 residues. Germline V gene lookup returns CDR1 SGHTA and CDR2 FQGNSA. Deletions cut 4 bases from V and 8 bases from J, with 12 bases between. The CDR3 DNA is TGTGCCAGCAGCTCCCCTTTTGCGGATGAGCAGTTCTTC. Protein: CASSSPFADEQFF.

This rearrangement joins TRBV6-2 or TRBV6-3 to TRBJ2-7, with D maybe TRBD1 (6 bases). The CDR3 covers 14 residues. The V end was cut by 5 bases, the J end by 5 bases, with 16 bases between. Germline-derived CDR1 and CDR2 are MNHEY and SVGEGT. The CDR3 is CASSDLQGYHEQYF. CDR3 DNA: TGTGCCAGCAGTGACCTACAGGGTTACCACGAGCAGTACTTC.

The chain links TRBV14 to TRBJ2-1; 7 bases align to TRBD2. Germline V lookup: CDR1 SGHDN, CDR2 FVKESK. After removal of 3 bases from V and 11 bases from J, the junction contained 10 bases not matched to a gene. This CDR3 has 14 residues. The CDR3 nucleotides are TGTGCCAGCAGCCAGGCTAGCGGTACAATTCAGCAGTTCTTC. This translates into CASSQASGTIQQFF.

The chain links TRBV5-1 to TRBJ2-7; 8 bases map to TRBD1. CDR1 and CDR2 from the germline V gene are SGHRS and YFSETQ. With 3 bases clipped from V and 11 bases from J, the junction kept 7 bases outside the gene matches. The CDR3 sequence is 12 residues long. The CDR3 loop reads CASSWAKTGEYF. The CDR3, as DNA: TGCGCCAGCAGCTGGGCGAAGACAGGGGAGTACTTC.

This CDR3 is CASSSTSGSGAETQYF. CDR3 bases: TGTGCCAGCAGCTCAACTAGCGGGAGCGGCGCGGAGACCCAGTACTTC. V and J are TRBV11-2 and TRBJ2-5, with 11 nucleotides matching TRBD2. The CDR3 spans 16 residues. After removal of 4 bases from V and 5 bases from J, the junction contained 9 bases not matched to a gene. CDR1 and CDR2 from the germline V gene are SGHAT and FQNNGV.

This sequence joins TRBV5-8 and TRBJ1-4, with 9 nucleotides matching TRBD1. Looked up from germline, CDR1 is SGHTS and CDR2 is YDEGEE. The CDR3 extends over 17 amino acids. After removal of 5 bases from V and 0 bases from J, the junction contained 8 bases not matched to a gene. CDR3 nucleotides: TGTGCCAGCAGGCCCGGGACAGGGACATCAACTAATGAAAAACTGTTTTTT. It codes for CASRPGTGTSTNEKLFF.

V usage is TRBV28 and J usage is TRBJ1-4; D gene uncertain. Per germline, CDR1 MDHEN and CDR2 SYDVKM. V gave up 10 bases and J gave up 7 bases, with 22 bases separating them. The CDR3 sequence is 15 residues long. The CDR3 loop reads CATGLTPLVREKLFF. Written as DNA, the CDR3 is TGTGCCACCGGGTTAACTCCTTTGGTCCGTGAAAAACTGTTTTTT. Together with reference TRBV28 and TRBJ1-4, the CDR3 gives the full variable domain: DVKVTQSSRYLVKRTGEKVFLECVQDMDHENMFWYRQDPGLGLRLIYFSYDVKMKEKGDIPEGYSVSREKKERFSLILESASTNQTSMYLCATGLTPLVREKLFFGSGTQLSVL.

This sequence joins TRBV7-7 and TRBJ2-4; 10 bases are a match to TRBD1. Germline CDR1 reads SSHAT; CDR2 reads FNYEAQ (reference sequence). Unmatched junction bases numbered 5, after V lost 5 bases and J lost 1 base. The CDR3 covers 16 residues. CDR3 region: CASSPGTGAAKNIQYF. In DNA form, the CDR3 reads TGTGCCAGCAGCCCTGGGACAGGGGCCGCCAAAAACATTCAGTACTTC.

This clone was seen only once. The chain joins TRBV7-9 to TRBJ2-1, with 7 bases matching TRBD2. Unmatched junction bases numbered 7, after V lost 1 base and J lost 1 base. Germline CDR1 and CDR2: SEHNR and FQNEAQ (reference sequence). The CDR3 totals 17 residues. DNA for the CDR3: TGTGCCAGCAGCTTAGTTAGTTTGCGGGAGTCCTACAATGAGCAGTTCTTC. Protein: CASSLVSLRESYNEQFF. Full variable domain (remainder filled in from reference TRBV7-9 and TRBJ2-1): DTGVSQNPRHKITKRGQNVTFRCDPISEHNRLYWYRQTLGQGPEFLTYFQNEAQLEKSRLLSDRFSAERPKGSFSTLEIQRTEQGDSAMYLCASSLVSLRESYNEQFFGPGTRLTVL.

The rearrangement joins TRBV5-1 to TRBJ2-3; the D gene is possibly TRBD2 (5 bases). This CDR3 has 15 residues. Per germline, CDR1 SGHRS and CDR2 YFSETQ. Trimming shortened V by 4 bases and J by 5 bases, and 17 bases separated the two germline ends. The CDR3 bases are TGCGCCAGCAGCACCCAACTAGGTGGGGAAGATACGCAGTATTTT. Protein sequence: CASSTQLGGEDTQYF.

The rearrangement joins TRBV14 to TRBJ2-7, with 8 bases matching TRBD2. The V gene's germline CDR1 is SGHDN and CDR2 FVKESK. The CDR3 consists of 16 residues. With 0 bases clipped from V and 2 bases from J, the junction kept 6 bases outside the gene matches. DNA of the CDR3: TGTGCCAGCAGCCAAGATCGTATTAGCGGGGCCTACGAGCAGTACTTC. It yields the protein CASSQDRISGAYEQYF.

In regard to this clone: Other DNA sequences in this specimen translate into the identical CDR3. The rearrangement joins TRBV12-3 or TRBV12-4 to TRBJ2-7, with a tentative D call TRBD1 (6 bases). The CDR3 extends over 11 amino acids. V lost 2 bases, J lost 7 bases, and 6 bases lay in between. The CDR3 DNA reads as TGTGCCAGCAGTTTAAGGGGGGAGCAGTACTTC. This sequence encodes CASSLRGEQYF.

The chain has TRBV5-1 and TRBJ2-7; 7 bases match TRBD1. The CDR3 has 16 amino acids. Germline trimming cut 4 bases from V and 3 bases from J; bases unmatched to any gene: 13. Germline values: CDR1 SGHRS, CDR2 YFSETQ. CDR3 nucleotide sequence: TGCGCCAGCAGCGTTACAGGGGTGATGGGTTACTACGAGCAGTACTTC. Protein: CASSVTGVMGYYEQYF.

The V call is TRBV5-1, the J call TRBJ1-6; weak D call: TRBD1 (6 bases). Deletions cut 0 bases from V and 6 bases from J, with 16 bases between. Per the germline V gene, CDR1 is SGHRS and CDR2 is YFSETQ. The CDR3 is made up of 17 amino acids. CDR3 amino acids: CASSLGDGGPRNSPLHF. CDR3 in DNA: TGCGCCAGCAGCTTGGGGGATGGGGGCCCTCGTAATTCACCCCTCCACTTT. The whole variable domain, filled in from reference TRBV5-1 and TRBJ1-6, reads KAGVTQTPRYLIKTRGQQVTLSCSPISGHRSVSWYQQTPGQGLQFLFEYFSETQRNKGNFPGRFSGRQFSNSRSEMNVSTLELGDSALYLCASSLGDGGPRNSPLHFGNGTRLTVT.

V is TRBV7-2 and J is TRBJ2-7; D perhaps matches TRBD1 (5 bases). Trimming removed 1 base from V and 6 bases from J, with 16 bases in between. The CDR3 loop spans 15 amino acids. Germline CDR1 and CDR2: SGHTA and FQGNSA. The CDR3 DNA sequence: TGTGCCAGCAGCTTAGTCCCCTTAATCAGGGTCGAGCAGTACTTC. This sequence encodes CASSLVPLIRVEQYF.

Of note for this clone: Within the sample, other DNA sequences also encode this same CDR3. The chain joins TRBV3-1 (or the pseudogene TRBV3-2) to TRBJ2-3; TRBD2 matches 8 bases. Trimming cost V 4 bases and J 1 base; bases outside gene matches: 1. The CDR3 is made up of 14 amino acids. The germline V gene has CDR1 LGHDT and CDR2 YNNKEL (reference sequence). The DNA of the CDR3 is TGTGCCAGCAGCCCGACTAGCGGCACAGATACGCAGTATTTT. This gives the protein CASSPTSGTDTQYF.

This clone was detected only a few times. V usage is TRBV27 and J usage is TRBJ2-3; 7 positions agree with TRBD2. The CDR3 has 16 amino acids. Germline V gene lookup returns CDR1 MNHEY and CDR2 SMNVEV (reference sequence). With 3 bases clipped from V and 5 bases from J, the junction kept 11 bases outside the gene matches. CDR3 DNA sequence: TGTGCCAGCAGTTTCTTGGGGACTACAGACAGAGATACGCAGTATTTT. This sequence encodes CASSFLGTTDRDTQYF.

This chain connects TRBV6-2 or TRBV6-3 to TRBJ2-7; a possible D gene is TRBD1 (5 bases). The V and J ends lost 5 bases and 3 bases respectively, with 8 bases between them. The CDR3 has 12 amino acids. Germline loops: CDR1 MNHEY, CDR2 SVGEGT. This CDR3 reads CASSRQSYEQYF. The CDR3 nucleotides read TGTGCCAGCAGTCGACAGAGCTACGAGCAGTACTTC.

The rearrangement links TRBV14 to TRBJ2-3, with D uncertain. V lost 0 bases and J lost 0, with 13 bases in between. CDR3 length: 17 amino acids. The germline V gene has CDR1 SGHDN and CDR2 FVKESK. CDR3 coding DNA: TGTGCCAGCAGCCAAGATTGGGCTTTGACCAGCACAGATACGCAGTATTTT. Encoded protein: CASSQDWALTSTDTQYF.

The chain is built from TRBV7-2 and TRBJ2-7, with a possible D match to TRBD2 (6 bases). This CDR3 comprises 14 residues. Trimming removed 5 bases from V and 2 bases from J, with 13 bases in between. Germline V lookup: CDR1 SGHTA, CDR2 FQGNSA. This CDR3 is CASSVSGTAYEQYF. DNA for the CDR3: TGTGCCAGCAGCGTATCCGGGACTGCCTACGAGCAGTACTTC.

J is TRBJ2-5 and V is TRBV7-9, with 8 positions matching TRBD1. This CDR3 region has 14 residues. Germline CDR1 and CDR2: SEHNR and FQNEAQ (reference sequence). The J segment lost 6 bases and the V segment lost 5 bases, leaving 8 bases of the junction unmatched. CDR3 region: CASSQGQGWQTQYF. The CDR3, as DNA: TGTGCCAGCAGCCAAGGACAGGGTTGGCAGACCCAGTACTTC.

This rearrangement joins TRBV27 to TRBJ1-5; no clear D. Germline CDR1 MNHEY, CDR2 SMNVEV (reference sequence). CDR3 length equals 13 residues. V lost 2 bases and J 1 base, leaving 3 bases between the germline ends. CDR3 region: CASSLRSNQPQHF. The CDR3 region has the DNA TGTGCCAGCAGTTTACGGAGCAATCAGCCCCAGCATTTT.